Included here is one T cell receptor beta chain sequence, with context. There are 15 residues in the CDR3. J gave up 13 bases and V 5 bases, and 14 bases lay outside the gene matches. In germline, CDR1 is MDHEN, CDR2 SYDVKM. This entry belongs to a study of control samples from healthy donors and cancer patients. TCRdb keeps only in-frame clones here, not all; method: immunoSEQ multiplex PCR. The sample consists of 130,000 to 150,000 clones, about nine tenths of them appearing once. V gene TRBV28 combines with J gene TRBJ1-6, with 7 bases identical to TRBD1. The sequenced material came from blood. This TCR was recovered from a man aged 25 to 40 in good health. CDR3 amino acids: CASSPRQGRGSPLHF. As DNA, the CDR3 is TGTGCCAGCAGTCCCCGACAGGGAAGGGGTAGCCCCCTCCACTTT.